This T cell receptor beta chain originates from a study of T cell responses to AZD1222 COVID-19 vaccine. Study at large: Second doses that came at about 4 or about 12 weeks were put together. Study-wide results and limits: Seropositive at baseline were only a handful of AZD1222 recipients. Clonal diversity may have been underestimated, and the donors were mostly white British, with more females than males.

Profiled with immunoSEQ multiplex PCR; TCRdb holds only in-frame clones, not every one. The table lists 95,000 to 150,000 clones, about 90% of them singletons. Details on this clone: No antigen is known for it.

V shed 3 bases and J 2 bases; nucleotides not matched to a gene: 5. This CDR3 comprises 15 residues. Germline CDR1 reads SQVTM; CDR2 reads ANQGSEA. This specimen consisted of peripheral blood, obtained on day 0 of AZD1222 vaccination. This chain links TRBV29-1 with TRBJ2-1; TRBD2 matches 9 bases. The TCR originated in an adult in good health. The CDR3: CSVEEREVPYNEQFF. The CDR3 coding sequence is TGCAGCGTTGAGGAGCGGGAGGTCCCCTACAATGAGCAGTTCTTC.